This T cell receptor beta chain was recorded in a study of blood T cell repertoires in COVID-19. Some clones are missing from TCRdb's copy, which holds only in-frame ones; the method was immunoSEQ multiplex PCR. The sample yields over 150,000 clones, 70% to 90% seen once. V lost 4 bases and J lost 0, with 10 bases in between. The CDR3 is 14 amino acids. CDR1 and CDR2 from the germline V gene are KGHSH and LQKENI. V usage is TRBV18 and J usage is TRBJ2-7; D not resolved. What was sequenced was peripheral blood. The sequence came from a woman in her sixties or seventies with COVID-19, enrolled during active disease. As DNA, the CDR3 is TGTGCCAGCTCACTTGGCGGTTTCTCCTACGAGCAGTACTTC. It is translated as CASSLGGFSYEQYF.